This TCR beta chain derives from a study of tumor and adjacent non-tumor tissue in lung cancer. Background on the study: The cohort had approximately 12 adenocarcinoma, 2 squamous cell and 1 small cell patients. Overall study findings and caveats: In normal lung, the top 100 clones were significantly more dominant than in tumor. Tumor tissue had significantly higher TCR diversity than normal lung.

The library came from three nested PCR rounds adapted from ARM-PCR protocols. TCRdb used MiXCR to reprocess the multiplex PCR reads, holding one entry per CDR3 protein. The sample has 98,000 or so distinct CDR3 sequences, 80% seen once. The template was RNA from unsorted bulk tissue. More than 3 cm separated this lung sample from the edge of the tumor. The CDR3 covers 13 residues. The germline CDR1 and CDR2 sequences are MNHEY and SVGEGT. This clonotype was seen just once. Antigen specificity is unknown. One end of the junction varies from germline; a read error may be responsible. The chain is built from TRBV6-2 or TRBV6-3 and TRBJ1-2, with D possibly being TRBD1 (5 bases). Sequencing used distant non-tumor lung tissue. The source is a man between 60 and 75 years old with small cell lung cancer. CDR3 in amino acids: CASSPIGVAGYAF. As DNA, the CDR3 is TGTGCCAGCAGCCCGATAGGGGTTGCCGGCTATGCCTTC.